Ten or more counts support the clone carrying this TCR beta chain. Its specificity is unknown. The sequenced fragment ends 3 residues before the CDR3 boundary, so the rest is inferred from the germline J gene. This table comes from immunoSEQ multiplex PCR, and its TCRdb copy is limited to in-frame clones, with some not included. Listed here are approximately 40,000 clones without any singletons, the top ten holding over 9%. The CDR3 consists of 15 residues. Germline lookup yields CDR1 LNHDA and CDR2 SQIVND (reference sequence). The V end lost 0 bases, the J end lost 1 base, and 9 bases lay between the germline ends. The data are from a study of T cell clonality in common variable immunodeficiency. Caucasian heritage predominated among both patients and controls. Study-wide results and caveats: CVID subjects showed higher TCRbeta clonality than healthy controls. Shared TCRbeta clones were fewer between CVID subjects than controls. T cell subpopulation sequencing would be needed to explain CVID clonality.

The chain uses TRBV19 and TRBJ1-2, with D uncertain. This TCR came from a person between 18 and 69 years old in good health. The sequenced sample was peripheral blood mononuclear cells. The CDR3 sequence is CASSIDHRNNYGYTF. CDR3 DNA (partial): TGTGCCAGTAGTATAGATCACAGAAATAACTATGGC.